The 26 T cell receptor beta chains listed next were all sequenced from one sample in a study of PD-1 blockade in classical Hodgkin lymphoma. Brentuximab vedotin exposure varied among the patients, all of whom had relapsed after autologous stem cell transplantation. Here immunoSEQ multiplex PCR was the method, and the copy in TCRdb shows in-frame clones only, minus some. The table records 40,000 to 50,000 clones, roughly 73% of them present only once. The sequencing here drew on peripheral blood mononuclear cells (PBMCs), taken at baseline. Every receptor here comes from a human donor with classical Hodgkin lymphoma.

This clone has only a few counts. The V gene is TRBV6-6, the J gene TRBJ2-7; maybe TRBD2 (6 bases). Germline CDR1 MNHNY, CDR2 SVGAGI (reference sequence). This CDR3 region has 14 residues. V lost 5 bases and J 0 bases, leaving 11 bases between the germline ends. CDR3 DNA sequence: TGTGCCAGCAGTCTAACTAGCAGCTCCTACGAGCAGTACTTC. Protein product: CASSLTSSSYEQYF.

This clone was recorded only once. The chain joins TRBV18 to TRBJ2-7, with 10 bases that match TRBD1. CDR3 length equals 15 residues. Germline lookup yields CDR1 KGHSH and CDR2 LQKENI. The V segment lost 5 bases and the J segment 5 bases; nucleotides outside the gene matches: 9. CDR3: CASSFSGTGAHEQYF. DNA of the CDR3: TGTGCCAGCTCATTTTCCGGGACAGGGGCCCACGAGCAGTACTTC.

This clone was seen a handful of times. The rearrangement joins TRBV5-1 to TRBJ2-7, with 7 nucleotides matching TRBD1. Germline CDR1 is SGHRS and CDR2 is YFSETQ. V was clipped by 5 bases and J by 4 bases; unmatched bases: 9. CDR3 length: 14 amino acids. The CDR3 loop reads CASREGAQIYEQYF. CDR3 bases: TGCGCCAGCAGAGAGGGGGCGCAGATTTACGAGCAGTACTTC.

This chain uses TRBV11-2 with TRBJ2-3; perhaps TRBD2 as D (5 bases). The ends were cut back, 1 base at V and 3 bases at J, with 20 bases in the middle. Looked up from germline, CDR1 is SGHAT and CDR2 is FQNNGV. The CDR3 runs to 18 residues. The CDR3 loop reads CASSLGGRLALVTDTQYF. DNA of the CDR3: TGTGCCAGCAGCTTAGGGGGTCGGCTAGCATTAGTAACAGATACGCAGTATTTT. Using reference TRBV11-2 and TRBJ2-3 for the parts outside the CDR3, the full variable domain is EAGVAQSPRYKIIEKRQSVAFWCNPISGHATLYWYQQILGQGPKLLIQFQNNGVVDDSQLPKDRFSAERLKGVDSTLKIQPAKLEDSAVYLCASSLGGRLALVTDTQYFGPGTRLTVL.

The chain couples TRBV5-5 to TRBJ1-1; D unresolved. Trimming took off 2 bases at V and 3 bases at J, with 8 bases between the two ends. This CDR3 has 13 residues. Germline assignment: CDR1 SGHKS and CDR2 YYEKEE (reference sequence). The CDR3 is CASSLEGHTEAFF. CDR3 in DNA: TGTGCCAGCAGCTTAGAAGGCCACACTGAAGCTTTCTTT.

V usage is TRBV10-3 and J usage is TRBJ1-2, with 7 bases matching TRBD1. Trimming took 5 bases from V and 4 from J; bases not matched to a gene: 4. The CDR3 covers 13 residues. Germline loops: CDR1 ENHRY, CDR2 SYGVKD. The CDR3: CAISTGEVYGYTF. The CDR3 nucleotides read TGTGCCATCAGTACAGGGGAGGTCTATGGCTACACCTTC.

This sequence joins TRBV5-4 and TRBJ2-5, with D hard to call. Trimming removed 3 bases at V and 1 base at J, with 7 bases between. Germline CDR1 is SGHNT and CDR2 is YYREEE (reference sequence). This CDR3 has 13 residues. CDR3 sequence: CASSSPAQETQYF. CDR3 nucleotide sequence: TGTGCCAGCAGCTCCCCCGCCCAAGAGACCCAGTACTTC.

In DNA form, the CDR3 reads TGTGCCAGTAGTGTAGGACTTTCACCCCTCCACTTT. It translates to CASSVGLSPLHF. This chain uses TRBV19 with TRBJ1-6; D uncertain. V was trimmed by 5 bases and J by 9 bases, leaving 8 bases between them. Per germline, CDR1 LNHDA and CDR2 SQIVND (reference sequence). The CDR3 runs to 12 residues.

This clone was recorded a few times. The rearrangement joins TRBV9 to TRBJ1-2, with D perhaps TRBD1 (5 bases). Germline V lookup: CDR1 SGDLS, CDR2 YYNGEE. The CDR3 has 16 amino acids. V was clipped by 4 bases and J by 2 bases, with 18 bases between them. CDR3 loop: CASSPRGGGENYGYTF. In nucleotides, the CDR3 is TGTGCCAGCAGCCCCCGGGGCGGGGGAGAAAACTATGGCTACACCTTC. The variable domain in full, with the rest retrieved from reference TRBV9 and TRBJ1-2, is DSGVTQTPKHLITATGQRVTLRCSPRSGDLSVYWYQQSLDQGLQFLIQYYNGEERAKGNILERFSAQQFPDLHSELNLSSLELGDSALYFCASSPRGGGENYGYTFGSGTRLTVV.

The rearrangement uses TRBV9 and TRBJ1-1; D unresolved. With 4 bases removed from V and 0 bases from J, the gap between germline ends came to 13 bases. Germline V CDR1 and CDR2: SGDLS, YYNGEE. CDR3 length: 15 amino acids. The CDR3 reads CASSQVPGLNTEAFF. CDR3 coding DNA: TGTGCCAGCAGCCAAGTACCAGGCCTGAACACTGAAGCTTTCTTT. Variable domain in full (rest from reference TRBV9 and TRBJ1-1): DSGVTQTPKHLITATGQRVTLRCSPRSGDLSVYWYQQSLDQGLQFLIQYYNGEERAKGNILERFSAQQFPDLHSELNLSSLELGDSALYFCASSQVPGLNTEAFFGQGTRLTVV.

This chain uses TRBV9 with TRBJ2-1; D is unresolved. This CDR3 has 14 amino acids. V lost 4 bases and J 10 bases, leaving 18 bases between the germline ends. The germline CDR1 and CDR2 sequences are SGDLS and YYNGEE. The CDR3 DNA sequence: TGTGCCAGCAGCCCTCGGTCCGGGCTGGGCGAGCAGTTCTTC. Protein sequence: CASSPRSGLGEQFF.

The V gene is TRBV5-8, the J gene TRBJ1-6; D is undetermined. The germline gives CDR1 SGHTS, CDR2 YDEGEE. This CDR3 region has 17 residues. Trimming removed 1 base from V and 0 bases from J, with 11 bases in between. This CDR3 is CASSLIGLSSYNSPLHF. The CDR3 DNA reads TGTGCCAGCAGCTTGATAGGGTTAAGCTCCTATAATTCACCCCTCCACTTT.

This clone was found a few times. This sequence joins TRBV7-2 and TRBJ2-7, with 7 bases aligning to TRBD1. The trim removed 1 base at V and 7 bases at J, leaving 4 bases unmatched. Germline V CDR1 and CDR2: SGHTA, FQGNSA. This CDR3 is built from 13 residues. The CDR3: CASSLGGGGEQYF. Written as DNA, the CDR3 is TGTGCCAGCAGCTTAGGAGGGGGCGGGGAGCAGTACTTC.

This clone has just a few counts. V gene TRBV19 combines with J gene TRBJ2-3; the match to TRBD2 covers 7 bases. Germline V CDR1 and CDR2: LNHDA, SQIVND (reference sequence). Trimming removed 6 bases from V and 2 bases from J; junction bases left unmatched: 5. The CDR3 is 14 residues long. This CDR3 is CASSKSGATDTQYF. The CDR3 DNA sequence: TGTGCCAGTAGCAAAAGCGGGGCCACAGATACGCAGTATTTT.

In this sample, this clone turned up a few times. The gene calls are TRBV11-2 and TRBJ1-1, with a possible D match to TRBD1 (5 bases). The V end lost 5 bases, the J end lost 5 bases, and 12 bases lay between the germline ends. The CDR3 sequence is 13 residues long. Germline CDR1 is SGHAT and CDR2 is FQNNGV. CDR3 sequence reads: CASSPWGVTEAFF. The DNA of the CDR3 is TGTGCCAGCAGCCCGTGGGGGGTTACTGAAGCTTTCTTT.

The V and J genes are TRBV11-2 and TRBJ1-2; possibly TRBD1 for D (6 bases). The CDR3 loop spans 13 amino acids. The V end was cut by 5 bases, the J end by 4 bases, with 11 bases between. Germline CDR1 reads SGHAT; CDR2 reads FQNNGV. Here the CDR3 reads CASSPQTGYGYTF. The CDR3, as DNA: TGTGCCAGCAGCCCACAGACAGGCTATGGCTACACCTTC.

The CDR3 nucleotides read TGTGCCAGCATAGACAGGGGGCGGACTGAAGCTTTCTTT. Amino acid sequence: CASIDRGRTEAFF. The chain employs TRBV6-1 and TRBJ1-1; 10 bases match TRBD1. V was clipped by 7 bases and J by 5 bases; unmatched bases: 4. CDR3 length equals 13 residues. CDR1 MNHNS and CDR2 SASEGT come from the germline V gene.

This clone was observed once. The chain has TRBV7-9 and TRBJ1-1, with D possibly matching TRBD1 (6 bases). Germline V gives CDR1 SEHNR, CDR2 FQNEAQ (reference sequence). CDR3 length: 14 amino acids. The ends were cut back, 5 bases at V and 4 bases at J, with 14 bases in the middle. The CDR3 DNA reads TGTGCCAGCAGCGAGGAGGGGGGAGGCACTGAAGCTTTCTTT. It specifies CASSEEGGGTEAFF.

The chain joins TRBV19 to TRBJ1-5; TRBD1 aligns across 7 bases. This CDR3 is 16 amino acids long. Unmatched junction bases numbered 6, after V lost 4 bases and J lost 0 bases. The germline V gene encodes CDR1 LNHDA and CDR2 SQIVND (reference sequence). The CDR3 spells CASSTLGQSSNQPQHF. The DNA of the CDR3 is TGTGCCAGTAGTACCCTGGGACAGTCTAGCAATCAGCCCCAGCATTTT.

This clone was seen just once. CDR3 in amino acids: CASSQYRDRLLEQYF. The CDR3 coding sequence is TGTGCCAGCTCACAGTACCGGGACAGGCTGCTAGAGCAGTACTTC. The genes are TRBV18 and TRBJ2-7, with 8 bases identical to TRBD1. CDR1 is KGHSH, CDR2 LQKENI, per germline. Germline trimming cut 4 bases from V and 7 bases from J; bases unmatched to any gene: 12. The length of the CDR3 is 15 residues.

This chain uses TRBV23-1 with TRBJ2-3, with D hard to call. TRBV23-1 is reported as an ORF; its role is uncertain. CDR3 length: 18 amino acids. Trimming took 4 bases from V and 0 from J, leaving 20 bases between them. In DNA, the CDR3 is TGCGCCAGCAGTCCACCCCCCACTTTACAGTCTAGCACAGATACGCAGTATTTT. It is translated as CASSPPPTLQSSTDTQYF.

The chain carries TRBV12-1 and TRBJ2-2; the table gives TRBD2 as D, unverified against the DNA. TRBV12-1 is a pseudogene. This CDR3 has 16 residues. The CDR3 region is CASSSRKRGVDGELFF. The CDR3 DNA is TGTGCCAGCAGCTCACGCAAGCGGGGGGTTGACGGGGAGCTGTTTTTT.

This clone appeared once. The V gene is TRBV10-3, the J gene TRBJ2-1, with 7 bases that match TRBD1. Germline values: CDR1 ENHRY, CDR2 SYGVKD. The CDR3 extends over 16 amino acids. With V trimmed by 2 bases and J by 6 bases, 10 bases remained unmatched. As DNA, the CDR3 is TGTGCCATCAGTGAGCCGGCAGGGGGATCTGGCAATGAGCAGTTCTTC. Translating it yields CAISEPAGGSGNEQFF.

The rearrangement links TRBV2 to TRBJ2-7; TRBD1 matches at 7 bases. J was trimmed by 3 bases and V by 6 bases; bases with no gene match: 8. CDR1 is SNHLY and CDR2 is FYNNEI in the germline V gene. The CDR3 has 14 residues. The CDR3 DNA reads TGTGCCAGCAGGGGATCGGCAGGGGGCTACGAGCAGTACTTC. Translated: CASRGSAGGYEQYF.

J is TRBJ2-3 and V is TRBV7-9; weak D call: TRBD2 (5 bases). The germline V gene encodes CDR1 SEHNR and CDR2 FQNEAQ (reference sequence). With 4 bases removed from V and 9 bases from J, the gap between germline ends came to 17 bases. The CDR3 is 14 amino acids. The CDR3 DNA reads as TGTGCCAGCAGCTCCGGGGAGCAGGAGAACACGCAGTATTTT. Protein sequence: CASSSGEQENTQYF.

V gene TRBV4-2 combines with J gene TRBJ1-5; 10 nucleotides line up with TRBD1. The germline V gene encodes CDR1 LGHNA and CDR2 YNFKEQ. This CDR3 is 16 amino acids long. With 2 bases clipped from V and 5 bases from J, the junction kept 6 bases outside the gene matches. CDR3 region: CASSQRGGQGDQPQHF. CDR3 DNA: TGTGCCAGCAGCCAACGGGGTGGACAGGGGGATCAGCCCCAGCATTTT.